The rows below give T cell receptor beta chains drawn from one sample of a study of shared clonotypes between healthy human individuals. Libraries were prepared by immunoSEQ multiplex PCR; TCRdb keeps only in-frame clonotypes and omits some of them. Found here are fewer than 2.5 million clones, under 95% of them singletons; the top ten hold around 0.4%. Sequenced material: naive CD4+ T cells from PBMCs. These receptors were collected from a young man in good health. Some clones in this sample may be carry-over from other donors' samples. Each CDR3 is given with its conserved first and last residue. The order of the fields is V gene, J gene, CDR3 protein.

TRBV19	TRBJ2-7	CASNDRGYPYEQYF
TRBV4-1	TRBJ2-5	CARKLAGGFQETQYF
TRBV28	TRBJ2-7	CASSLGPTGGYEQYF
TRBV10-1	TRBJ1-1	CASSESLLVEAFF
TRBV11-1	TRBJ2-4	CASSPPDRADIQYF
TRBV30	TRBJ2-5	CAWTKLAGVAQETQYF
TRBV7-2	TRBJ2-2	CASSLGGLTLASYTGELFF
TRBV5-1	TRBJ2-7	CASSKDPPPSGSYEQYF
TRBV5-4	TRBJ2-1	CATERTSDHNEQFF
TRBV6-4	TRBJ2-7	CASSDDGWSSYEQYF
TRBV7-2	TRBJ2-7	CASSFQGAYEQYF
TRBV6-5	TRBJ2-7	CASSRGTSVLYEQYF
TRBV10-1	TRBJ2-1	CASSPAERGKTMRQFF
TRBV21-1	TRBJ1-2	CASSLPTGGGNGYTF
TRBV6-1	TRBJ2-1	CASSQGTYNEQFF
TRBV25-1	TRBJ2-3	CASSEEGGDGTTDTQYF
TRBV10-2	TRBJ2-1	CASPGRSSYNEQFF
TRBV5-1	TRBJ2-5	CASSLLTGEQETQYF
TRBV4-1	TRBJ2-5	CASSLFTFQETQYF